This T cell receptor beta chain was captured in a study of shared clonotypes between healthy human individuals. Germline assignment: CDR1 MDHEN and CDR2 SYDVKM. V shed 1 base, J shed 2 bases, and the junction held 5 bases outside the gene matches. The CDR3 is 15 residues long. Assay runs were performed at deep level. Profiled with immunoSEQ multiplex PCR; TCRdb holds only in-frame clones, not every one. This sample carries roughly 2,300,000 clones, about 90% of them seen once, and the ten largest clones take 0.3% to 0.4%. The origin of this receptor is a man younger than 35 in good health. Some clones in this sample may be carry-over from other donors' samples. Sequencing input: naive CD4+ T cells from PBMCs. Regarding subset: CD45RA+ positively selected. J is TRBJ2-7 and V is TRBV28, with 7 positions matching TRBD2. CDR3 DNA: TGTGCCAGCAGTTTATACTCGGGAGGAACCTACGAGCAGTACTTC. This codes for CASSLYSGGTYEQYF.